The 22 T cell receptor beta chains below were found in one sample sequenced in a study of vaccination effects on CD4 cells after COVID-19. Data came from immunoSEQ multiplex PCR; TCRdb stores just in-frame clones and leaves some out. The profile shows tens of thousands of clones, 75% to 85% of them singletons. CD4+ T cells specific for antigen were expanded with viral peptide pools by the ViraFEST assay before sequencing. An approximately 10-day culture period preceded the isolation of CD4+ T cells. Nucleocapsid antibodies stayed negative before and after vaccination, showing no earlier SARS-CoV-2 infection. Their cognate antigens are unknown. Here the sequenced sample was CD4+ T cells from PBMCs cultured with SARS-CoV-2 spike peptides, taken before COVID-19 vaccination. The receptors come from a human donor who received a COVID-19 vaccine.

V gene TRBV27 combines with J gene TRBJ2-5; TRBD1 aligns across 8 bases. V lost 2 bases and J lost 2; bases outside the gene matches: 4. This CDR3 spans 15 amino acids. The germline V gene has CDR1 MNHEY and CDR2 SMNVEV (reference sequence). The DNA for the CDR3 is TGTGCCAGCAGTTTAGGACAGGGATGGCAAGAGACCCAGTACTTC. Its translation: CASSLGQGWQETQYF.

This clone was counted between two and nine times. CDR3 sequence: CASSYSGVEKLFF. The CDR3 nucleotides are TGTGCCAGCAGTTACTCGGGGGTTGAAAAACTGTTTTTT. V and J are TRBV6-5 and TRBJ1-4; tentative D call: TRBD1 (5 bases). Germline-derived CDR1 and CDR2 are MNHEY and SVGAGI. Trimming removed 0 bases at V and 7 bases at J, with 6 bases between. This CDR3 region has 13 residues.

The rearrangement joins TRBV18 to TRBJ2-5; no definite D call. Trimming pared 4 bases from V and 4 bases from J, leaving 7 bases between. Germline CDR1 KGHSH, CDR2 LQKENI. This CDR3 contains 12 residues. The CDR3 reads CASSQKGETQYF. The CDR3 DNA sequence: TGTGCCAGCTCACAAAAGGGAGAGACCCAGTACTTC.

The V gene is TRBV11-2, the J gene TRBJ1-4; D call uncertain. This CDR3 is 14 amino acids long. Germline loops: CDR1 SGHAT, CDR2 FQNNGV. Trimming shortened V by 3 bases and J by 7 bases, and 12 bases separated the two germline ends. This CDR3 reads CASSFLGGSEKLFF. The CDR3 DNA reads as TGTGCCAGCAGCTTCCTGGGTGGAAGTGAAAAACTGTTTTTT.

Points on this clone: Other DNA variants within this sample encode the same CDR3. Written as DNA, the CDR3 is TGTGCCTGGAGTCGACAGGGCGGCTACACCTTC. Translation: CAWSRQGGYTF. The genes are TRBV30 and TRBJ1-2, with 7 bases matching TRBD1. This CDR3 has 11 amino acids. Germline V gene lookup returns CDR1 GTSNPN and CDR2 SVGIG (reference sequence). Losses at the gene ends were 2 bases for V and 8 bases for J; bases not matched to a gene: 2.

The chain links TRBV10-3 to TRBJ2-3; 10 positions match TRBD2. The V gene's germline CDR1 is ENHRY and CDR2 SYGVKD. The trim removed 3 bases at V and 8 bases at J, leaving 11 bases unmatched. The CDR3 totals 16 residues. The CDR3 bases are TGTGCCATCAGTGATTCCAGCGGGGGGGCCTTCCTTACGCAGTATTTT. It specifies CAISDSSGGAFLTQYF.

This chain joins TRBV5-1 and TRBJ1-3; the D is unclear. The CDR3 is 16 amino acids. Trimming shortened V by 0 bases and J by 4 bases, and 14 bases separated the two germline ends. Germline-derived CDR1 and CDR2 are SGHRS and YFSETQ. CDR3 nucleotides: TGCGCCAGCAGCTTGGAGGGAGGAATGAGCGGAAACACCATATATTTT. This translates into CASSLEGGMSGNTIYF. Looking up the rest from reference TRBV5-1 and TRBJ1-3 gives the full variable domain: KAGVTQTPRYLIKTRGQQVTLSCSPISGHRSVSWYQQTPGQGLQFLFEYFSETQRNKGNFPGRFSGRQFSNSRSEMNVSTLELGDSALYLCASSLEGGMSGNTIYFGEGSWLTVV.

This clone was seen a handful of times. The V call is TRBV21-1, the J call TRBJ2-2. TRBV21-1 is labeled a pseudogene. The CDR3 loop spans 13 amino acids. The CDR3, as DNA: TGTGCCAGCAGCCCTCCAAGTACCGGGGAGCTGTTTTTT. Residues: CASSPPSTGELFF.

A few counts support this clone. The rearrangement uses TRBV19 and TRBJ1-1; D perhaps matches TRBD1 (5 bases). Trimming stripped 7 bases from V and 0 bases from J, with 18 bases between. Germline V CDR1 and CDR2: LNHDA, SQIVND (reference sequence). The CDR3 is 16 residues long. Written as DNA, the CDR3 is TGTGCCAGTACATCGCTTCGGTACAGGCTGAACACTGAAGCTTTCTTT. It specifies CASTSLRYRLNTEAFF. Combining the CDR3 with reference TRBV19 and TRBJ1-1 gives the whole variable domain DGGITQSPKYLFRKEGQNVTLSCEQNLNHDAMYWYRQDPGQGLRLIYYSQIVNDFQKGDIAEGYSVSREKKESFPLTVTSAQKNPTAFYLCASTSLRYRLNTEAFFGQGTRLTVV.

The chain uses TRBV11-2 and TRBJ1-1; D is uncertain. V dropped 0 bases and J dropped 0 bases, with 8 bases sitting between them. This CDR3 spans 15 amino acids. Germline V lookup: CDR1 SGHAT, CDR2 FQNNGV. As DNA, the CDR3 is TGTGCCAGCAGCTTAGAGTCAGGTATGAACACTGAAGCTTTCTTT. Residues: CASSLESGMNTEAFF.

The chain has TRBV5-4 and TRBJ1-6; D remains unclear. This CDR3 is 15 amino acids long. Trimming removed 7 bases at V and 8 bases at J, with 19 bases between. Germline loops: CDR1 SGHNT, CDR2 YYREEE (reference sequence). The CDR3 region has the DNA TGTGCCAGCCGAGGACTGGGAAGTATCGATTCACCCCTCCACTTT. Encoded protein: CASRGLGSIDSPLHF.

The chain recombines TRBV3-1 (or the pseudogene TRBV3-2) with TRBJ1-1, with 7 nucleotides matching TRBD1. V gave up 3 bases and J gave up 7 bases; unmatched junction bases: 5. The CDR3 loop spans 13 amino acids. Germline loops: CDR1 LGHDT, CDR2 YNNKEL (reference sequence). The CDR3 loop reads CASSQNRGGEAFF. The CDR3 DNA is TGTGCCAGCAGCCAGAACAGGGGTGGTGAAGCTTTCTTT.

V and J are TRBV5-4 and TRBJ2-6; weak D call: TRBD1 (6 bases). Germline assignment: CDR1 SGHNT and CDR2 YYREEE (reference sequence). This CDR3 is built from 18 residues. With 2 bases removed from V and 1 base from J, the gap between germline ends came to 16 bases. The CDR3 nucleotides are TGTGCCAGCAGCTTCCCCAGGGGCCGGTCTTCTGGGGCCAACGTCCTGACTTTC. Translating gives CASSFPRGRSSGANVLTF.

This rearrangement joins TRBV4-3 to TRBJ1-2, with D perhaps TRBD1 (6 bases). Between the trimmed V and J ends, which lost 0 bases and 1 base, there was a span of 15 bases. CDR1 is LGHNA, CDR2 YSLEER, per germline. This CDR3 spans 17 amino acids. Written as DNA, the CDR3 is TGCGCCAGCAGCCAAGATTCTCAACGGGGGCATAACTATGGCTACACCTTC. It encodes CASSQDSQRGHNYGYTF.

The chain has TRBV27 and TRBJ2-7; TRBD1 matches at 10 bases. CDR1 and CDR2 (germline): MNHEY, SMNVEV (reference sequence). Trimming removed 7 bases from V and 2 bases from J; junction bases left unmatched: 14. This CDR3 spans 17 amino acids. CDR3 nucleotides: TGTGCCAGCAATAAGGGCAGGACAGGGGGTCCTACCTACGAGCAGTACTTC. This encodes CASNKGRTGGPTYEQYF.

CDR3 nucleotide sequence: TGTGCCAGCAGCTTTCGGGGGGGTTATAGCAATCAGCCCCAGCATTTT. This gives the protein CASSFRGGYSNQPQHF. The chain combines TRBV5-5 with TRBJ1-5; TRBD1 might be the D (5 bases). The germline gives CDR1 SGHKS, CDR2 YYEKEE (reference sequence). V lost 2 bases and J lost 0, with 12 bases in between. The CDR3 covers 16 residues.

This clone was counted a few times. The rearrangement uses TRBV7-9 and TRBJ1-2; possibly TRBD1 for D (6 bases). The V gene's germline CDR1 is SEHNR and CDR2 FQNEAQ (reference sequence). There are 14 residues in the CDR3. The germline V and J ends were trimmed by 4 bases and 3 bases, with 12 bases remaining between them. The CDR3 spells CASSWGTIDYGYTF. In DNA, the CDR3 is TGTGCCAGCAGCTGGGGGACAATTGACTATGGCTACACCTTC.

This clone has more than one count but fewer than ten. The rearrangement joins TRBV27 to TRBJ1-2; no clear D gene. This CDR3 region has 16 residues. Trimming left V 4 bases short and J 0 bases short, with 15 bases between. CDR1 is MNHEY and CDR2 is SMNVEV in the germline V gene (reference sequence). The CDR3 DNA sequence: TGTGCCAGCAGTTGTGTGTCCTGCGGGGCTAACTATGGCTACACCTTC. This gives the protein CASSCVSCGANYGYTF.

V and J are TRBV30 and TRBJ1-6; TRBD1 might be the D (5 bases). V was clipped by 2 bases and J by 4 bases, with 15 bases between them. Per germline, CDR1 GTSNPN and CDR2 SVGIG (reference sequence). This CDR3 is 16 amino acids long. The CDR3 coding sequence is TGTGCCTGGAGTCGTCGTGGGACTGCATATAATTCACCCCTCCACTTT. Its translation is CAWSRRGTAYNSPLHF.

CDR3 in DNA: TGTGCCAGCAGCCACTTCGGGGTGGAAGGAACGCAGTATTTT. Its translation is CASSHFGVEGTQYF. V usage is TRBV3-1 (or the pseudogene TRBV3-2) and J usage is TRBJ2-3; tentatively, D is TRBD2 (5 bases). The CDR3 runs 14 residues. Per germline, CDR1 LGHDT and CDR2 YNNKEL (reference sequence). V lost 3 bases and J 9 bases, leaving 16 bases between the germline ends.

The sample holds a few counts of this clone. The V and J genes are TRBV3-1 (or the pseudogene TRBV3-2) and TRBJ2-2; D not resolved. Deletions cut 2 bases from V and 2 bases from J, with 6 bases between. The CDR3 spans 14 residues. The germline V gene encodes CDR1 LGHDT and CDR2 YNNKEL (reference sequence). This CDR3 is CASSQIANTGELFF. For the CDR3, the DNA is TGTGCCAGCAGCCAAATCGCCAACACCGGGGAGCTGTTTTTT.

The V call is TRBV9, the J call TRBJ1-1, with TRBD1 as a possible D gene (5 bases). Germline values: CDR1 SGDLS, CDR2 YYNGEE. The CDR3 is 14 residues long. Trimming stripped 0 bases from V and 1 base from J, with 7 bases between. CDR3: CASSVEGQNTEAFF. In nucleotides, the CDR3 is TGTGCCAGCAGCGTAGAGGGGCAGAACACTGAAGCTTTCTTT.